These 11 T cell receptor beta chains originate from one sample sequenced in a study of cytomegalovirus exposure and HLA in healthy donors (dated by TCRdb to about 2017). The library was made by the immunoSEQ multiplex PCR assay. The multiplex PCR relied on a mix of 60 forward primers for TCR Vbeta segments and 13 reverse primers for TCR Jbeta segments. TCRdb's version of the immuneACCESS table is confined to in-frame rearrangements and falls short of the full clone set. An unresolved V gene accounts for under half of the shortfall where checked; the remainder is of unknown origin. Counted in this sample were about 130,000 clones; 76% of them appeared once. The ten largest account for 1.8% of the sample. Input material: PBMCs. All receptors derive from a female donor in good health and CMV-seropositive.

This clone has only one observation. The chain employs TRBV6-6 and TRBJ1-2, with TRBD1 identical over 9 bases. The CDR3 is 15 amino acids. Germline V gene lookup returns CDR1 MNHNY and CDR2 SVGAGI (reference sequence). V trimming: 5 bases; J trimming: 2 bases; junction bases outside the gene matches: 6. CDR3 region: CASSRRQGGNYGYTF. As DNA, the CDR3 is TGTGCCAGCAGTCGGAGACAGGGGGGGAACTATGGCTACACCTTC.

This clone has just a few counts. V is TRBV5-1 and J is TRBJ2-7; 11 bases are shared with TRBD1. The trim removed 2 bases at V and 7 bases at J, leaving 5 bases unmatched. CDR3 length: 14 residues. From germline, CDR1 is SGHRS and CDR2 YFSETQ. The CDR3 DNA follows: TGCGCCAGCAGCTTCGGACAGGGGGCGGAGGAGCAGTACTTC. The encoded protein is CASSFGQGAEEQYF.

The rearrangement uses TRBV5-1 and TRBJ2-1; TRBD2 aligns across 11 bases. V was clipped by 1 base and J by 16 bases; unmatched bases: 10. The CDR3 length is 14 residues. CDR1 and CDR2 from the germline V gene are SGHRS and YFSETQ. The DNA of the CDR3 is TGCGCCAGCAGCTTGTGGGGAGGCACTAGCGGGGGTTTCTTC. Residues: CASSLWGGTSGGFF.

This clone has more than one count but fewer than ten. The chain couples TRBV27 to TRBJ2-1; the match to TRBD2 covers 9 bases. Germline V lookup: CDR1 MNHEY, CDR2 SMNVEV (reference sequence). This CDR3 has 15 amino acids. After removal of 7 bases from V and 6 bases from J, the junction contained 10 bases not matched to a gene. The CDR3 reads CASNPSGRPLNEQFF. The CDR3 DNA reads TGTGCCAGCAATCCAAGCGGGAGGCCGCTCAATGAGCAGTTCTTC.

For the CDR3, the DNA is TGTGCCAGCAGAGATAATTTGGGGGGTCCCCTCCACTTT. Amino acid sequence: CASRDNLGGPLHF. The chain joins TRBV7-3 to TRBJ1-6, with D possibly being TRBD1 (5 bases). CDR1 and CDR2 from the germline V gene are SGHTA and FQGTGA. V lost 6 bases and J lost 13, with 16 bases in between. CDR3 length: 13 amino acids.

This clone was picked up a small number of times. The chain recombines TRBV27 with TRBJ2-7, with D tentatively TRBD1 (6 bases). CDR1 and CDR2 (germline): MNHEY, SMNVEV (reference sequence). Trimming stripped 7 bases from V and 3 bases from J, with 13 bases between. The CDR3 totals 13 residues. This chain's CDR3 is CASTQGKGYEQYF. CDR3 in DNA: TGTGCCAGCACACAGGGTAAGGGCTACGAGCAGTACTTC.

This clone occurred a few times. This rearrangement joins TRBV4-1 to TRBJ2-5; D is perhaps TRBD1 (8 bases). The J call is doubtful: the DNA matches TRBJ2-7 better. The germline CDR1 and CDR2 sequences are MGHRA and YSYEKL. The CDR3 totals 15 residues. The CDR3 nucleotides read TGCGCCAGCAGCCACGAACAGGGGGGGGCCTACGAGCAGTACTTC. Translating it yields CASSHEQGGAYEQYF.

The chain has TRBV5-4 and TRBJ1-4, with TRBD1 matching 8 bases. This CDR3 comprises 16 residues. Germline V gene data show CDR1 as SGHNT and CDR2 as YYREEE (reference sequence). The ends lost 4 bases at V and 4 bases at J; junction bases unmatched: 9. CDR3 loop: CASSKGQGADNEKLFF. The CDR3 region has the DNA TGTGCCAGCAGCAAAGGACAGGGCGCGGATAATGAAAAACTGTTTTTT. The full variable domain, completed using reference TRBV5-4 and TRBJ1-4, is ETGVTQSPTHLIKTRGQQVTLRCSSQSGHNTVSWYQQALGQGPQFIFQYYREEENGRGNFPPRFSGLQFPNYSSELNVNALELDDSALYLCASSKGQGADNEKLFFGSGTQLSVL.

The chain is built from TRBV28 and TRBJ1-2, with D hard to call. There are 13 residues in the CDR3. The V gene lost 6 bases and the J gene lost 0 bases, with 8 bases spanning the gap. The germline V gene has CDR1 MDHEN and CDR2 SYDVKM. CDR3 residues: CASREGTNYGYTF. CDR3 coding DNA: TGTGCCAGCAGGGAGGGAACTAACTATGGCTACACCTTC.

This clone occurred once. The gene calls are TRBV6-5 and TRBJ1-1; no definite D call. Germline CDR1 MNHEY, CDR2 SVGAGI. V was cut by 8 bases and J by 1 base, with 11 bases left in between. CDR3 size: 13 residues. The DNA for the CDR3 is TGTGCCAGCGCTATAGCAGAGAACACTGAAGCTTTCTTT. Its protein product is CASAIAENTEAFF.

This chain connects TRBV11-2 to TRBJ1-4; tentatively, D is TRBD1 (6 bases). The germline CDR1 and CDR2 sequences are SGHAT and FQNNGV. The germline V and J ends were trimmed by 5 bases and 4 bases, with 11 bases remaining between them. The CDR3 covers 14 residues. DNA of the CDR3: TGTGCCAGCAGCAGAGACAGGCTTAATGAAAAACTGTTTTTT. Its translation is CASSRDRLNEKLFF.